Each of the 21 T cell receptor beta chains below was sequenced from the same sample in a study of T cell clones after liver transplantation (dated 2019 in TCRdb). Libraries were made using the immunoSEQ multiplex PCR assay. TCRdb re-hosts the immuneACCESS table, in-frame sequences only. Its copies lack some clones; in the studies checked, an unresolved V gene accounts for under half of them, and the cause for the rest is not known. This sample holds tens of thousands of clones; around 80% were observed only once. In total, the top ten clones hold about 0.79% of the sample. Sample: CD4+ T cells from blood, taken 12 months after liver transplant. The receptors were gathered from a human patient who received a liver transplant. It is possible that, after a transplant, some T cells come from the graft donor.

The chain carries TRBV27 and TRBJ2-7, with TRBD2 as a possible D gene (5 bases). The germline V gene has CDR1 MNHEY and CDR2 SMNVEV (reference sequence). CDR3 length: 14 residues. V was shortened by 4 bases and J by 1 base, with 11 bases between the two germline ends. CDR3 residues: CASSYGVSSYEQYF. CDR3 DNA sequence: TGTGCCAGCAGTTACGGGGTTTCATCCTACGAGCAGTACTTC.

This clone came up once. The V and J genes are TRBV28 and TRBJ2-3; D is undetermined. V was trimmed by 1 base and J by 0 bases, leaving 8 bases between them. The V gene's germline CDR1 is MDHEN and CDR2 SYDVKM. The CDR3 spans 15 residues. Here the CDR3 reads CASSLSLPSTDTQYF. The DNA for the CDR3 is TGTGCCAGCAGTTTATCCCTCCCCAGCACAGATACGCAGTATTTT.

The chain employs TRBV28 and TRBJ1-2; D is perhaps TRBD1 (6 bases). CDR3 length: 13 amino acids. Germline loops: CDR1 MDHEN, CDR2 SYDVKM. Trimming stripped 3 bases from V and 5 bases from J, with 10 bases between. CDR3 nucleotide sequence: TGTGCCAGCAGTTTGGGGGCTAGGTATGGCTACACCTTC. Protein sequence: CASSLGARYGYTF.

This rearrangement joins TRBV6-4 to TRBJ2-7, with D hard to call. Trimming pared 2 bases from V and 7 bases from J, leaving 15 bases between. This CDR3 region has 14 residues. CDR1 is MRHNA, CDR2 SNTAGT, per germline. The CDR3 DNA sequence: TGTGCCAGCAGTGACCCGTCTTCCTGCTTAGAGCAGTACTTC. As protein: CASSDPSSCLEQYF.

The J gene is TRBJ1-1, the V gene TRBV5-1, with 7 bases that match TRBD1. Trimming at V came to 4 bases and at J to 4 bases, leaving 7 bases not matched to a gene. The germline V gene encodes CDR1 SGHRS and CDR2 YFSETQ. CDR3 size: 14 residues. CDR3 protein: CASSGTGVFTEAFF. CDR3 in DNA: TGCGCCAGCAGCGGCACAGGGGTTTTCACTGAAGCTTTCTTT.

The rearrangement joins TRBV5-6 to TRBJ1-4; TRBD1 is a possible D gene (5 bases). The CDR3 runs to 12 residues. Per germline, CDR1 SGHDT and CDR2 YYEEEE. V lost 4 bases to trimming and J lost 5 bases, with 6 bases between them. CDR3 bases: TGTGCCAGCAGCCGGGACAATGAAAAACTGTTTTTT. This gives the protein CASSRDNEKLFF.

The CDR3 protein is CASSITSGASGANVLTF. As DNA, the CDR3 is TGTGCCAGCAGCATTACTAGCGGGGCCTCTGGGGCCAACGTCCTGACTTTC. This rearrangement joins TRBV25-1 to TRBJ2-6; 10 bases line up with TRBD2. This CDR3 region has 17 residues. The V gene end was trimmed by 6 bases and the J gene end by 0 bases; junction bases not matched to a gene: 5. Germline-derived CDR1 and CDR2 are MGHDK and SYGVNS.

The CDR3 is CASSLVGGKRNYEQYF. DNA of the CDR3: TGTGCCAGCAGCTTAGTAGGGGGAAAACGCAATTACGAGCAGTACTTC. The chain combines TRBV11-2 with TRBJ2-7; tentatively, D is TRBD1 (6 bases). Trimming stripped 1 base from V and 4 bases from J, with 17 bases between. The CDR3 covers 16 residues. Germline values: CDR1 SGHAT, CDR2 FQNNGV.

This chain uses TRBV30 with TRBJ1-1, with unresolved D. Germline values: CDR1 GTSNPN, CDR2 SVGIG (reference sequence). The CDR3 covers 13 residues. V lost 4 bases and J lost 2, with 11 bases in between. The CDR3 spells CAWIKNFNTEAFF. The DNA for the CDR3 is TGTGCCTGGATAAAGAACTTTAACACTGAAGCTTTCTTT.

This clone was counted a few times. The chain links TRBV7-2 to TRBJ1-2; D is possibly TRBD1 (5 bases). The CDR3 runs to 16 residues. Germline V gene sequence: CDR1 SGHTA, CDR2 FQGNSA. Between the trimmed V and J ends, which lost 5 bases and 5 bases, there was a span of 21 bases. In DNA form, the CDR3 reads TGTGCCAGCAGCCCTAGTGTGGCGCGGGGGAATTATGGCTACACCTTC. As protein: CASSPSVARGNYGYTF.

The chain recombines TRBV10-3 with TRBJ2-4, with 11 bases aligning to TRBD2. The CDR3 is made up of 12 amino acids. V gave up 3 bases and J gave up 15 bases; unmatched junction bases: 4. Germline values: CDR1 ENHRY, CDR2 SYGVKD. CDR3 loop: CAISDSTSGRYF. The CDR3 bases are TGTGCCATCAGTGACTCAACTAGCGGGAGGTACTTC.

The gene calls are TRBV28 and TRBJ1-1; 8 nucleotides match TRBD1. CDR3 size: 13 residues. Germline-derived CDR1 and CDR2 are MDHEN and SYDVKM. V shed 6 bases and J 1 base; nucleotides not matched to a gene: 1. The CDR3 spells CASSDRGNTEAFF. CDR3 coding DNA: TGTGCCAGCAGCGACAGGGGGAACACTGAAGCTTTCTTT.

This rearrangement joins TRBV28 to TRBJ2-1; D may match TRBD1 or TRBD2 (5 bases each). Trimming left V 8 bases short and J 7 bases short, with 18 bases between. Germline V CDR1 and CDR2: MDHEN, SYDVKM. This CDR3 is 14 amino acids long. The CDR3 region has the DNA TGTGCCAGCGGATACCCGGGACGTCCAAATGAGCAGTTCTTC. Its translation is CASGYPGRPNEQFF. Full variable domain (rest looked up from reference TRBV28 and TRBJ2-1): DVKVTQSSRYLVKRTGEKVFLECVQDMDHENMFWYRQDPGLGLRLIYFSYDVKMKEKGDIPEGYSVSREKKERFSLILESASTNQTSMYLCASGYPGRPNEQFFGPGTRLTVL.

This chain connects TRBV29-1 to TRBJ1-1, with a weak D call TRBD1 (5 bases). V lost 6 bases and J lost 1, with 9 bases in between. Per the germline V gene, CDR1 is SQVTM and CDR2 is ANQGSEA. The CDR3 spans 12 residues. CDR3 DNA: TGCAGCGTCACCGACAGGAACACTGAAGCTTTCTTT. This encodes CSVTDRNTEAFF. Full variable domain (remainder filled in from reference TRBV29-1 and TRBJ1-1): SAVISQKPSRDICQRGTSLTIQCQVDSQVTMMFWYRQQPGQSLTLIATANQGSEATYESGFVIDKFPISRPNLTFSTLTVSNMSPEDSSIYLCSVTDRNTEAFFGQGTRLTVV.

This sequence joins TRBV18 and TRBJ2-7, with a possible D match to TRBD2 (6 bases). Germline V CDR1 and CDR2: KGHSH, LQKENI. Trimming removed 6 bases at V and 4 bases at J, with 16 bases between. This CDR3 region has 14 residues. CDR3: CASSSLGGLYEQYF. CDR3 coding DNA: TGTGCCAGCTCGTCCCTGGGGGGACTGTACGAGCAGTACTTC.

The CDR3 nucleotides are TGTGCCAGCAGCACGGGCCTTAACACCGGGGAGCTGTTTTTT. It codes for CASSTGLNTGELFF. This chain connects TRBV6-1 to TRBJ2-2; the D is unclear. From germline, CDR1 is MNHNS and CDR2 SASEGT. The CDR3 extends over 14 amino acids. The germline V and J ends were trimmed by 6 bases and 2 bases, with 10 bases remaining between them.

This chain links TRBV6-5 with TRBJ2-3; 9 nucleotides agree with TRBD2. Germline values: CDR1 MNHEY, CDR2 SVGAGI. Germline trimming cut 11 bases from V and 4 bases from J; bases unmatched to any gene: 10. This CDR3 region has 14 residues. CDR3 sequence: CAAISGSVSDTQYF. The DNA for the CDR3 is TGTGCCGCGATTAGCGGGAGTGTCTCAGATACGCAGTATTTT.

The rearrangement joins TRBV27 to TRBJ1-1; 8 nucleotides line up with TRBD1. The J segment lost 6 bases and the V segment lost 5 bases, leaving 14 bases of the junction unmatched. Germline CDR1 is MNHEY and CDR2 is SMNVEV (reference sequence). The CDR3 extends over 16 amino acids. DNA for the CDR3: TGTGCCAGCAGTAGCTGGACAGGGAAAGGTTTCTCTGAAGCTTTCTTT. Amino acid sequence: CASSSWTGKGFSEAFF.

V is TRBV7-3 and J is TRBJ1-1, with D maybe TRBD1 (5 bases). V was cut by 5 bases and J by 7 bases, with 17 bases left in between. The CDR3 contains 14 residues. The germline V gene has CDR1 SGHTA and CDR2 FQGTGA. The CDR3 loop is CASSPILGEGEAFF. The CDR3 bases are TGTGCCAGCAGCCCGATTCTAGGGGAGGGTGAAGCTTTCTTT. The full variable domain, its missing parts supplied by reference TRBV7-3 and TRBJ1-1, is GAGVSQTPSNKVTEKGKYVELRCDPISGHTALYWYRQSLGQGPEFLIYFQGTGAADDSGLPNDRFFAVRPEGSVSTLKIQRTERGDSAVYLCASSPILGEGEAFFGQGTRLTVV.

The chain links TRBV5-6 to TRBJ2-3; D is possibly TRBD1 (6 bases). The CDR3 is made up of 15 amino acids. V lost 4 bases to trimming and J lost 8 bases, with 20 bases between them. CDR1 and CDR2 (germline): SGHDT, YYEEEE. The CDR3 loop is CASSPTRGNRVTQYF. The CDR3 region has the DNA TGTGCCAGCAGCCCTACAAGAGGGAACAGGGTTACGCAGTATTTT.

The chain has TRBV6-6 and TRBJ2-1; TRBD1 aligns across 8 bases. CDR3 length: 14 residues. In germline, CDR1 is MNHNY, CDR2 SVGAGI (reference sequence). V was pared by 3 bases and J by 6 bases, with 4 bases of the junction left unmatched. CDR3 coding DNA: TGTGCCAGCAGTTATGGGACAGGCCTCAATGAGCAGTTCTTC. Its protein product is CASSYGTGLNEQFF.